This entry concerns a single TCR beta chain. This CDR3 contains 14 residues. Looked up from germline, CDR1 is SEHNR and CDR2 is FQNEAQ (reference sequence). V lost 7 bases, J lost 4 bases, and 14 bases lay in between. These data come from a study of blood T cell repertoires in COVID-19. Study overall: Sites in the United States, Italy and Spain provided acute and convalescent COVID-19 samples. In each case, the material was cDNA or gDNA derived from T cells, B-cell-depleted T cells, or PBMCs.

Original methodology: Reference gene primer amplification in the assay estimated nucleated cell counts. Generated by immunoSEQ multiplex PCR, the TCRdb table keeps only in-frame clones and is missing some. V and J calls and clone size are given by that table; D and trimming were obtained from the DNA. Seen here are some 89,000 clones, 90% observed once, and the top ten hold less than 2%. V gene TRBV7-9 combines with J gene TRBJ1-3; D gene uncertain. The material sequenced was peripheral blood. This clonotype was sampled from a man aged 60 to 75 with acute or convalescent COVID-19. The DNA of the CDR3 is TGTGCCAGCATCAAGGCGGGGTCCGGAAACACCATATATTTT. This codes for CASIKAGSGNTIYF.